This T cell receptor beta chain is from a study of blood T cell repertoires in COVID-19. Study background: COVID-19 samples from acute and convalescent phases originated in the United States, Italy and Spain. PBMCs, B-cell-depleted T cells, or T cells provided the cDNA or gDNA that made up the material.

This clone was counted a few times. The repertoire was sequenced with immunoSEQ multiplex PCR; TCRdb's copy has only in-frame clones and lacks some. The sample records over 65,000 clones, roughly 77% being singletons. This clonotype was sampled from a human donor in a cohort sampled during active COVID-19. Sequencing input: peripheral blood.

The CDR3 DNA reads TGTGCCAGCAGTTCCTTCTACAATGAGCAGTTCTTC. Protein product: CASSSFYNEQFF. The V call is TRBV28, the J call TRBJ2-1; no clear D. The CDR3 totals 12 residues. The V end was cut by 4 bases, the J end by 3 bases, with 4 bases between. CDR1 and CDR2 from the germline V gene are MDHEN and SYDVKM. The complete variable domain, with remaining parts taken from reference TRBV28 and TRBJ2-1, reads DVKVTQSSRYLVKRTGEKVFLECVQDMDHENMFWYRQDPGLGLRLIYFSYDVKMKEKGDIPEGYSVSREKKERFSLILESASTNQTSMYLCASSSFYNEQFFGPGTRLTVL.